At least ten counts were recorded for the clone carrying this TCR beta chain. The antigen is undetermined. V was shortened by 0 bases and J by 5 bases, with 8 bases between the two germline ends. The CDR3 sequence is 14 residues long. Germline-derived CDR1 and CDR2 are MNHEY and SVGAGI. This record belongs to a study of T-cell reconstitution after alpha-beta-depleted transplantation in children. Study findings and constraints: Among T cells one year after transplant, newly produced cells accounted for most counts and diversity. Several hundred rapidly expanded clones from non-depleted graft cells reportedly supplied alpha-beta T cells about two months post-transplant.

Unique molecular identifiers featured in how the TCRbeta library was prepared. Each CDR3 protein gets one entry after TCRdb re-called the PCR reads with MiXCR. The data show 600,000 to 700,000 distinct CDR3 sequences, under 15% seen once. The material sequenced was PBMCs, taken before TCRalphabeta/CD19-depleted stem cell transplant. The clonotype comes from a girl aged 2 to 9 with congenital amegakaryocytic thrombocytopenia, due to receive a stem cell transplant. This chain joins TRBV6-5 and TRBJ2-1; no definite D call. Here the CDR3 reads CASSYSVVNNEQFF. The CDR3 DNA reads TGTGCCAGCAGTTACTCTGTGGTCAACAATGAGCAGTTCTTC.